This T cell receptor (beta chain) was documented in a study of T-cell memory formation after mild COVID-19. Study-level information: Among the donors, TCR clusters were largely specific to each donor.

MiXCR was run by TCRdb on the 5' RACE reads, yielding one entry per CDR3 protein. Among under 400,000 distinct CDR3 sequences, around 28% were seen once, and the ten largest hold approximately 12%. V dropped 1 base and J dropped 4; count of bases not matched to a gene: 3. The CDR3 runs to 16 residues. Germline V gene lookup returns CDR1 SGDLS and CDR2 YYNGEE. Study results and caveats: Shrinking CD4+ clones were chiefly CM and EM; CD8+ ones were chiefly EMRA.

This clonotype was seen a handful of times. Its target is not known. Sequencing used PBMCs or a T cell subset sorted from them (not recorded which). The V gene is TRBV9, the J gene TRBJ2-2, with 11 bases aligning to TRBD1. The receptor was derived from an adult woman who had mild COVID-19 (a few samples of this study predate the infection). Cell type and time point are not known. CDR3 in DNA: TGTGCCAGCAGCGTATCAGGACAGGGGGCCACCGGGGAGCTGTTTTTT. Translating it yields CASSVSGQGATGELFF.